This T cell receptor beta chain was retrieved from a study of blood T cells in healthy people across ages. The study's findings and limits: Strong correlation was found linking TCR beta diversity to naive T cell percentage. Across the age range, TCR beta diversity per million T cells fell in a roughly linear way.

Per sample, extraction of total RNA gave at least 5.5 micrograms in every case. PCR was performed a second time for roughly 6 to 12 cycles using a sample-barcoded 5' primer and a J-beta primer mix. MiXCR, run by TCRdb on the 5' RACE reads, gives a single entry per CDR3 protein. Of hundreds of thousands of distinct CDR3 sequences listed, around 26% are singletons. The sample holds many counts of this clonotype. What it recognizes is unknown. Material for sequencing was blood. This TCR was recovered from a woman older than 75 in good health.

For the CDR3, the DNA is TGTGCCAGCAGCCCCGGGGGGACAGCAACAGATACGCAGTATTTT. This translates into CASSPGGTATDTQYF. V and J are TRBV14 and TRBJ2-3, with D perhaps matching TRBD1 or TRBD2 (7 bases each). This CDR3 has 15 residues. Trimming removed 4 bases from V and 3 bases from J, with 14 bases in between. CDR1 and CDR2 (germline): SGHDN, FVKESK.